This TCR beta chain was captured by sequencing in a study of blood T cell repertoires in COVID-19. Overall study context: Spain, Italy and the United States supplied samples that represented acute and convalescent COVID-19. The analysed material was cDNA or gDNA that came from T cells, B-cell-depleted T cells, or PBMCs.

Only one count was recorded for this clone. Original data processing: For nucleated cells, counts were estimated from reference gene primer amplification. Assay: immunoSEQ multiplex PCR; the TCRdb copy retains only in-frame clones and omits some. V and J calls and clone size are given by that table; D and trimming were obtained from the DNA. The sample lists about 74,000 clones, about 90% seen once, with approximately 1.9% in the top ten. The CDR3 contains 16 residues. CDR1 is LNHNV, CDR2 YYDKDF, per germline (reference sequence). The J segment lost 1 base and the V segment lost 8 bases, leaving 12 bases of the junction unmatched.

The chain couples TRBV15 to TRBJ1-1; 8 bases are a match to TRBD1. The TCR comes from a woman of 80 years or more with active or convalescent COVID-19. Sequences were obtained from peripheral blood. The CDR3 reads CATQIRGRSGNTEAFF. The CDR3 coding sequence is TGTGCCACCCAGATCAGGGGGCGGAGTGGGAACACTGAAGCTTTCTTT.